The present T cell receptor beta chain was sequenced within a study of T cell changes during pregnancy in multiple sclerosis. CDR1 and CDR2 from the germline V gene are MGHRA and YSYEKL. Trimming cost V 2 bases and J 4 bases, with 12 bases left between them. This CDR3 region has 15 residues. Repertoires were generated with immunoSEQ multiplex PCR, while TCRdb's copy carries only in-frame clones and drops some. Among 50,000 to 80,000 clones listed, 80% to 95% were seen once. Material: peripheral blood, obtained in the second trimester of pregnancy. This chain links TRBV4-1 with TRBJ1-3, with a weak D call TRBD1 (5 bases). The sequence was collected from a female donor with multiple sclerosis, enrolled in a pregnancy study. CDR3 nucleotides: TGCGCCAGCAGCCAATTACAGGTGTCCGGAAACACCATATATTTT. Its protein product is CASSQLQVSGNTIYF.